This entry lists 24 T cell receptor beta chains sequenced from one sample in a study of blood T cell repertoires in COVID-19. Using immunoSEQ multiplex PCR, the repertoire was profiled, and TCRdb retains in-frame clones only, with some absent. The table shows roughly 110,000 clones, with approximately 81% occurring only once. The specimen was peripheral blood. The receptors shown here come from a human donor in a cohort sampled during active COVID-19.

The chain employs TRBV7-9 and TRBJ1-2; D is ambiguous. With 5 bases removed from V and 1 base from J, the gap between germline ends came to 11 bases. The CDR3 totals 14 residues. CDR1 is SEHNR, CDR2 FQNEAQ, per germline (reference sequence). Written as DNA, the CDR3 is TGTGCCAGCAGCCCGGAGGCCATTAACTATGGCTACACCTTC. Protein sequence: CASSPEAINYGYTF.

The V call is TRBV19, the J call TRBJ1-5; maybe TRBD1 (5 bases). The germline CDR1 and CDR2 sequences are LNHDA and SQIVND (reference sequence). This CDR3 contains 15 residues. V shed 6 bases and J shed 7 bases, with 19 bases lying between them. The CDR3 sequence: CASRSLHRSEQPQHF. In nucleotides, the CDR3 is TGTGCCAGTAGAAGTCTGCACAGGAGCGAGCAGCCCCAGCATTTT.

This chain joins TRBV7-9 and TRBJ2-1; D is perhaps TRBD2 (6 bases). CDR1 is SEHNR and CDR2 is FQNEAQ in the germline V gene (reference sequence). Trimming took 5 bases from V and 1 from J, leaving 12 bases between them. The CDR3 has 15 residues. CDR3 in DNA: TGTGCCAGCAGCCCACGACGGGGGTCCTACAATGAGCAGTTCTTC. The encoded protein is CASSPRRGSYNEQFF.

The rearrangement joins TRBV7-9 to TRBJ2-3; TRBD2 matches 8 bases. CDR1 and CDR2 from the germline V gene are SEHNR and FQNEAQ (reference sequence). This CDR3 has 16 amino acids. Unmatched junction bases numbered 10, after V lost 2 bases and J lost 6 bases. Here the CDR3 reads CASSLKAGAMGDTQYF. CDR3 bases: TGTGCCAGCAGCTTAAAAGCGGGAGCCATGGGTGATACGCAGTATTTT.

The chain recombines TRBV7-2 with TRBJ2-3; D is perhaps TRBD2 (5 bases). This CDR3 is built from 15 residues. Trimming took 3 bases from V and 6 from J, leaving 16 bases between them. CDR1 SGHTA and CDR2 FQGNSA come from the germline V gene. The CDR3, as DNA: TGTGCCAGCAGCTTGAATAGTGGGAGAGGGGATACGCAGTATTTT. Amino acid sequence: CASSLNSGRGDTQYF.

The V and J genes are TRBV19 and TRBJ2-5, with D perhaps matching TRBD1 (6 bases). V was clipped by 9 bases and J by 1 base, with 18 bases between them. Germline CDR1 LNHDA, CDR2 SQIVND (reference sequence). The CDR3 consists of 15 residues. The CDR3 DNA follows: TGTGCCAGCGGGACATCTGGGGCCCCCCAAGAGACCCAGTACTTC. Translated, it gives CASGTSGAPQETQYF.

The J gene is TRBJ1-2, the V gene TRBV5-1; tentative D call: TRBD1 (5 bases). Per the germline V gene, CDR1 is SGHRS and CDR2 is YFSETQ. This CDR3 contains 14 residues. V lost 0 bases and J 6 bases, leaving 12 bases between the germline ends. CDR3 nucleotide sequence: TGCGCCAGCAGCTTGGTTAAGGCAGGGCATGGCTACACCTTC. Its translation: CASSLVKAGHGYTF.

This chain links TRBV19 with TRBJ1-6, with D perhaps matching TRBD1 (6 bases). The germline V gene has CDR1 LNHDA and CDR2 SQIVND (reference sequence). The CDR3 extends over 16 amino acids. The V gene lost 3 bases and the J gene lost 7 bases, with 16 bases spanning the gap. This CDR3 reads CASSIFVGRGNSPLHF. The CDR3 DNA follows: TGTGCCAGTAGTATCTTCGTCGGCAGGGGAAATTCACCCCTCCACTTT.

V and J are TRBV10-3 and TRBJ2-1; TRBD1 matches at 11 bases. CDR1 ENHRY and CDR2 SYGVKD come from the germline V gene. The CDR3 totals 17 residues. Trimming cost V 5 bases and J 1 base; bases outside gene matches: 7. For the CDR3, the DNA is TGTGCCATCAGTAGGGGACAGGGGGATTTTTCCTACAATGAGCAGTTCTTC. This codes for CAISRGQGDFSYNEQFF.

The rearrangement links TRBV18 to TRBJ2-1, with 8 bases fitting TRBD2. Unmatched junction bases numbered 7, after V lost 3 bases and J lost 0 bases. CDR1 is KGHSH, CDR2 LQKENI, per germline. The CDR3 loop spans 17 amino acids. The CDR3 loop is CASSPRTREVSYNEQFF. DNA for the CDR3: TGTGCCAGCTCACCGCGGACGCGGGAGGTCTCCTACAATGAGCAGTTCTTC.

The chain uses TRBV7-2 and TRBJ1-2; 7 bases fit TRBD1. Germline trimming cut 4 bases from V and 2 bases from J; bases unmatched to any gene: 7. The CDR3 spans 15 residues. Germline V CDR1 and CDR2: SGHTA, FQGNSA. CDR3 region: CASSSQTGSNYGYTF. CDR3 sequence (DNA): TGTGCCAGCAGCTCGCAGACAGGGTCAAACTATGGCTACACCTTC.

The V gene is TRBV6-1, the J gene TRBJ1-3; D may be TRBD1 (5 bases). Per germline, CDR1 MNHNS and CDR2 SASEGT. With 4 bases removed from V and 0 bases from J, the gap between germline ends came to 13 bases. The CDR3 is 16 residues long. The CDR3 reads CASSVDSFPSGNTIYF. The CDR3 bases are TGTGCCAGCAGTGTCGACAGTTTTCCCTCTGGAAACACCATATATTTT.

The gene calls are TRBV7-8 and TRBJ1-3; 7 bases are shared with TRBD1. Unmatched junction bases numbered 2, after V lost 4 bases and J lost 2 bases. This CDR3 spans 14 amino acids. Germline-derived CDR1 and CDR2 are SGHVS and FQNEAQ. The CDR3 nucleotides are TGTGCCAGCAGCTACGACAGGGCTGGAAACACCATATATTTT. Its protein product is CASSYDRAGNTIYF.

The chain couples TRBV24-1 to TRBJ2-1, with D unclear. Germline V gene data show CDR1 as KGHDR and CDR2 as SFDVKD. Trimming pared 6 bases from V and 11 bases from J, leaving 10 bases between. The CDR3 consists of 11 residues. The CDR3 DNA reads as TGTGCCACCAGTCTGGCAGGCCAGCAGTTCTTC. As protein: CATSLAGQQFF.

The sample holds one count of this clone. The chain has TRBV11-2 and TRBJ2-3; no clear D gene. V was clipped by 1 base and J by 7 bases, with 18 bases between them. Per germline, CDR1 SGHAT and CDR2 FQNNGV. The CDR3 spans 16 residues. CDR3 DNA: TGTGCCAGCAGCTTAGGTTTTGCGGTTACCTTCAATACGCAGTATTTT. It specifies CASSLGFAVTFNTQYF.

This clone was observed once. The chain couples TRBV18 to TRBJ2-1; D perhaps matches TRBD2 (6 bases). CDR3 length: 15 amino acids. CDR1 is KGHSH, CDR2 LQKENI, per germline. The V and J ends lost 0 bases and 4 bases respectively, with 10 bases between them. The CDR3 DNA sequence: TGTGCCAGCTCACCACCGGAGCGGGCTTACAATGAGCAGTTCTTC. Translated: CASSPPERAYNEQFF.

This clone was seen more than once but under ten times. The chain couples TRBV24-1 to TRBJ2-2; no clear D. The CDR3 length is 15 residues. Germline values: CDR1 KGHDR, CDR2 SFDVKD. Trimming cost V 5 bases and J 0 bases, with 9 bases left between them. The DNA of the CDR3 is TGTGCCACCAGTGTCGCAACACCGAACACCGGGGAGCTGTTTTTT. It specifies CATSVATPNTGELFF.

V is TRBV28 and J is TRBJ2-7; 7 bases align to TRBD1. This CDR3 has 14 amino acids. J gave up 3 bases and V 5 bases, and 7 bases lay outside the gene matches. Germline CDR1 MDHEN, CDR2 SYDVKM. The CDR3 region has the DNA TGTGCCAGCAGTGCAGGGGGATGGGTCTACGAGCAGTACTTC. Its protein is CASSAGGWVYEQYF.

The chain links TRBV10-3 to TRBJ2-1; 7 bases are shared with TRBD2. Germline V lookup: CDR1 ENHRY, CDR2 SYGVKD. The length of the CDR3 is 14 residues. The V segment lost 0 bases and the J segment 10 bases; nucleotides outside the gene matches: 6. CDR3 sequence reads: CAISESGGRGEQFF. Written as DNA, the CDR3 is TGTGCCATCAGTGAGTCGGGCGGGAGAGGGGAGCAGTTCTTC.

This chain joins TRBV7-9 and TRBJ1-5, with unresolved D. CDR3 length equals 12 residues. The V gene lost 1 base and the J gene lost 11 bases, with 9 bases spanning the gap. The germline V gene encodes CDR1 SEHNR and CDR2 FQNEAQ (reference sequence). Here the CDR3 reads CASSLGEMTQHF. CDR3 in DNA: TGTGCCAGCAGCTTAGGGGAGATGACCCAGCATTTT.

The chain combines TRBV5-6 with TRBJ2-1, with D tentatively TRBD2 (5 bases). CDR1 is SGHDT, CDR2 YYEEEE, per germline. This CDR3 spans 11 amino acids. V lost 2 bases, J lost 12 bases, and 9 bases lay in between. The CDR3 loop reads CASSFRRGQFF. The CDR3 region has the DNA TGTGCCAGCAGCTTCCGACGGGGGCAGTTCTTC.

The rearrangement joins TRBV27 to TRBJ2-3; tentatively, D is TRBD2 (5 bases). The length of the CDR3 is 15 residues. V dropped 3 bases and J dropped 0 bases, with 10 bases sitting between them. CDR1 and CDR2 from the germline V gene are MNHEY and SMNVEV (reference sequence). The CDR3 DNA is TGTGCCAGCAGTTTGGAGGCCCCTAGCACAGATACGCAGTATTTT. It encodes CASSLEAPSTDTQYF.

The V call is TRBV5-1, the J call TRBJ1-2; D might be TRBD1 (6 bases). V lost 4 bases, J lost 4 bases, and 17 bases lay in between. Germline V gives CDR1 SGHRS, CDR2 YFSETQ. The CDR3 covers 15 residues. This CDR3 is CASSLTLQGPYGYTF. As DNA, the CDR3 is TGCGCCAGCAGCCTGACCTTACAGGGTCCCTATGGCTACACCTTC.

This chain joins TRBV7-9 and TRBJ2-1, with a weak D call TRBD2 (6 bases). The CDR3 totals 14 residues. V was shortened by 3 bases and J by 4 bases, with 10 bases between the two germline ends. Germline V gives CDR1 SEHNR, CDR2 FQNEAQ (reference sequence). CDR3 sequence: CASSLSGAYNEQFF. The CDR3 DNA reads TGTGCCAGCAGCTTGTCGGGAGCTTACAATGAGCAGTTCTTC.